The 27 T cell receptor beta chains presented below share a single source sample, sequenced in a study of early T cells in non-severe SARS-CoV-2 infection. MiXCR was run by TCRdb on the 5' RACE reads, yielding one entry per CDR3 protein. Among some 83,000 distinct CDR3 sequences listed, 10% were seen once. This specimen consisted of whole blood, obtained at baseline. Source of these receptors: an adult who was a healthcare worker with PCR-confirmed SARS-CoV-2 infection or an uninfected control (not recorded which).

This clonotype was counted many times. This rearrangement joins TRBV5-6 to TRBJ2-1; D is uncertain. With 3 bases removed from V and 4 bases from J, the gap between germline ends came to 14 bases. Germline values: CDR1 SGHDT, CDR2 YYEEEE. The CDR3 sequence is 15 residues long. The CDR3 DNA sequence: TGTGCCAGCAGCTCGGACCGAGGTGCATACAATGAGCAGTTCTTC. Protein product: CASSSDRGAYNEQFF.

The V call is TRBV7-9, the J call TRBJ1-2; 11 bases match TRBD1. The length of the CDR3 is 18 residues. Germline loops: CDR1 SEHNR, CDR2 FQNEAQ (reference sequence). Trimming cost V 0 bases and J 6 bases; bases outside gene matches: 12. The CDR3 DNA reads TGTGCCAGCAGCTTAGCGGGACAGGGGGGAGTCTCGGGAAATGGCTACACCTTC. Its protein is CASSLAGQGGVSGNGYTF.

The chain combines TRBV10-3 with TRBJ2-2; D may be TRBD2 (5 bases). The CDR3 runs 16 residues. Trimming took off 5 bases at V and 4 bases at J, with 17 bases between the two ends. Germline V gene lookup returns CDR1 ENHRY and CDR2 SYGVKD. The CDR3 region has the DNA TGTGCCATCAGTCACATAGGACCCGGGGTCACCGGGGAGCTGTTTTTT. It codes for CAISHIGPGVTGELFF.

A few counts support this clonotype. V usage is TRBV20-1 and J usage is TRBJ2-1, with 9 bases fitting TRBD2. The germline gives CDR1 DFQATT, CDR2 SNEGSKA (reference sequence). V gave up 6 bases and J gave up 6 bases; unmatched junction bases: 9. The CDR3 sequence is 14 residues long. CDR3 in DNA: TGCAGTGCGCTCACAGCGGGAGGTCCCAATGAGCAGTTCTTC. Translating gives CSALTAGGPNEQFF.

V is TRBV30 and J is TRBJ1-1; D gene unclear. This CDR3 has 14 residues. Trimming pared 5 bases from V and 0 bases from J, leaving 13 bases between. The germline V gene encodes CDR1 GTSNPN and CDR2 SVGIG (reference sequence). This CDR3 reads CAWDLRPLNTEAFF. In DNA form, the CDR3 reads TGTGCCTGGGACCTCCGACCCCTGAACACTGAAGCTTTCTTT.

In this sample, this clonotype turned up a few times. The chain recombines TRBV24-1 with TRBJ1-5; D perhaps matches TRBD1 (5 bases). The CDR3 runs to 14 residues. Germline values: CDR1 KGHDR, CDR2 SFDVKD. V lost 2 bases and J 4 bases, leaving 8 bases between the germline ends. The CDR3 DNA is TGTGCCACCAGTGATTCGGGGGGTAATCAGCCCCAGCATTTT. This translates into CATSDSGGNQPQHF.

This sequence joins TRBV28 and TRBJ2-5, with D possibly being TRBD2 (6 bases). This CDR3 contains 15 residues. Germline V CDR1 and CDR2: MDHEN, SYDVKM. The V end lost 7 bases, the J end lost 5 bases, and 20 bases lay between the germline ends. CDR3 in amino acids: CASTPGARAGETQYF. Written as DNA, the CDR3 is TGTGCCAGCACCCCCGGGGCTCGGGCGGGGGAGACCCAGTACTTC.

This clonotype was counted a few times. The chain links TRBV7-2 to TRBJ2-7; D uncertain. The ends were cut back, 0 bases at V and 0 bases at J, with 15 bases in the middle. CDR1 is SGHTA, CDR2 FQGNSA, per germline. This CDR3 has 17 amino acids. Here the CDR3 reads CASSLAGAGFASYEQYF. The CDR3, as DNA: TGTGCCAGCAGCTTAGCAGGAGCCGGGTTTGCCTCCTACGAGCAGTACTTC.

The genes are TRBV10-3 and TRBJ2-3, with D perhaps being TRBD1 or TRBD2 (5 bases each). V was clipped by 8 bases and J by 2 bases, with 14 bases between them. From germline, CDR1 is ENHRY and CDR2 SYGVKD. There are 14 residues in the CDR3. The CDR3 sequence is CAILRDGDTDTQYF. In DNA, the CDR3 is TGTGCCATCCTCCGGGACGGCGACACAGATACGCAGTATTTT.

This clonotype was recorded a few times. J is TRBJ1-2 and V is TRBV5-6; D not certain. The CDR3 is made up of 13 amino acids. V dropped 0 bases and J dropped 8 bases, with 11 bases sitting between them. Germline V gene lookup returns CDR1 SGHDT and CDR2 YYEEEE. CDR3 protein: CASSLVSTGGYTF. The CDR3, as DNA: TGTGCCAGCAGCTTGGTATCGACGGGCGGCTACACCTTC.

The V call is TRBV11-2, the J call TRBJ2-1; TRBD2 agrees at 8 bases. The CDR3 is made up of 15 amino acids. Trimming at V came to 5 bases and at J to 7 bases, leaving 10 bases not matched to a gene. Germline CDR1 is SGHAT and CDR2 is FQNNGV. The CDR3 is CASSLGSGSWNEQFF. For the CDR3, the DNA is TGTGCCAGCAGCCTCGGAAGCGGGAGTTGGAATGAGCAGTTCTTC.

This clonotype was picked up a small number of times. This rearrangement joins TRBV3-1 to TRBJ2-5; 13 nucleotides line up with TRBD2. Germline CDR1 is LGHDT and CDR2 is YNNKEL (reference sequence). V lost 4 bases, J lost 5 bases, and 7 bases stayed unmatched. The CDR3 loop spans 16 amino acids. In DNA form, the CDR3 reads TGTGCCAGCAGCCTGGCGACTAGCGGGAGGACGGAGACCCAGTACTTC. Translated, it gives CASSLATSGRTETQYF.

The rearrangement links TRBV11-2 to TRBJ2-5; D possibly corresponds to TRBD2 (5 bases). Trimming pared 1 base from V and 0 bases from J, leaving 9 bases between. The CDR3 totals 15 residues. Per the germline V gene, CDR1 is SGHAT and CDR2 is FQNNGV. The CDR3 DNA reads TGTGCCAGCAGCTTAGGAACGGGGTACCAAGAGACCCAGTACTTC. Protein sequence: CASSLGTGYQETQYF. Full variable domain (rest looked up from reference TRBV11-2 and TRBJ2-5): EAGVAQSPRYKIIEKRQSVAFWCNPISGHATLYWYQQILGQGPKLLIQFQNNGVVDDSQLPKDRFSAERLKGVDSTLKIQPAKLEDSAVYLCASSLGTGYQETQYFGPGTRLLVL.

This clonotype was counted only a few times. The V call is TRBV7-9, the J call TRBJ2-1, with 10 bases that match TRBD2. The CDR3 covers 13 residues. V was pared by 8 bases and J by 13 bases, with 11 bases of the junction left unmatched. Germline loops: CDR1 SEHNR, CDR2 FQNEAQ (reference sequence). The CDR3 DNA follows: TGTGCCAGCTCTAGCGGGAGTGCCGCGGGTCAGTTCTTC. It yields the protein CASSSGSAAGQFF.

This clonotype was recorded many times. V is TRBV5-1 and J is TRBJ2-7, with D possibly TRBD1 on 6 matching bases. V lost 2 bases and J lost 0, with 9 bases in between. The V gene's germline CDR1 is SGHRS and CDR2 YFSETQ. This CDR3 has 14 amino acids. In DNA, the CDR3 is TGCGCCAGCAGCTTACCGGACAGCTCCTACGAGCAGTACTTC. It translates to CASSLPDSSYEQYF.

The genes are TRBV9 and TRBJ2-5; 7 nucleotides match TRBD1. The CDR3 covers 15 residues. V was pared by 3 bases and J by 0 bases, with 5 bases of the junction left unmatched. The germline V gene encodes CDR1 SGDLS and CDR2 YYNGEE. The CDR3 nucleotides are TGTGCCAGCAGCGCCTCAGGGACAGACCAAGAGACCCAGTACTTC. This gives the protein CASSASGTDQETQYF.

The chain recombines TRBV12-5 with TRBJ2-2; D unclear. V was trimmed by 6 bases and J by 2 bases, leaving 7 bases between them. The CDR3 contains 13 residues. Germline-derived CDR1 and CDR2 are LGHNT and FRNRAP. The CDR3 nucleotides are TGTGCTAGTGGGCAGATAAACACCGGGGAGCTGTTTTTT. Translated: CASGQINTGELFF.

This clonotype has a count of ten or more. V and J are TRBV27 and TRBJ2-7, with 7 bases matching TRBD2. The V gene end was trimmed by 5 bases and the J gene end by 6 bases; junction bases not matched to a gene: 13. CDR3 length: 15 residues. Germline values: CDR1 MNHEY, CDR2 SMNVEV (reference sequence). The CDR3 reads CASSAAGTTPGEQYF. CDR3 coding DNA: TGTGCCAGCAGTGCAGCCGGGACTACCCCCGGCGAGCAGTACTTC.

This chain uses TRBV15 with TRBJ1-1, with D maybe TRBD1 (5 bases). The CDR3 spans 13 residues. Germline V CDR1 and CDR2: LNHNV, YYDKDF (reference sequence). V was pared by 0 bases and J by 11 bases, with 13 bases between. The CDR3 loop is CATSRDRGDTAFF. The DNA of the CDR3 is TGTGCCACCAGCAGAGATCGGGGGGATACGGCTTTCTTT.

This clonotype appeared many times. The chain joins TRBV5-1 to TRBJ1-5; 12 bases map to TRBD1. The CDR3 runs to 15 residues. V was pared by 5 bases and J by 6 bases, with 6 bases of the junction left unmatched. Germline V gene data show CDR1 as SGHRS and CDR2 as YFSETQ. CDR3 loop: CASSTGTGGGQPQHF. CDR3 DNA sequence: TGCGCCAGCAGTACCGGGACAGGGGGCGGTCAGCCCCAGCATTTT.

This clonotype has a count of ten or more. The chain employs TRBV18 and TRBJ2-1, with 14 bases fitting TRBD2. The CDR3 extends over 18 amino acids. CDR1 is KGHSH, CDR2 LQKENI, per germline. V dropped 4 bases and J dropped 7; count of bases not matched to a gene: 12. The CDR3 region is CASSLGTSGSPLGNEQFF. DNA of the CDR3: TGTGCCAGCTCACTCGGGACTAGCGGGAGCCCCCTGGGGAATGAGCAGTTCTTC.

This clonotype was detected only a few times. The rearrangement joins TRBV7-2 to TRBJ2-5; D gene ambiguous. The CDR3 covers 15 residues. In germline, CDR1 is SGHTA, CDR2 FQGNSA. The V end lost 0 bases, the J end lost 4 bases, and 12 bases lay between the germline ends. The CDR3 DNA reads TGTGCCAGCAGCTTAGCGGGATTCCGGAGAGAGACCCAGTACTTC. The encoded protein is CASSLAGFRRETQYF.

The V call is TRBV6-6, the J call TRBJ2-2, with unresolved D. The length of the CDR3 is 15 residues. Trimming removed 0 bases from V and 4 bases from J, with 9 bases in between. Germline V lookup: CDR1 MNHNY, CDR2 SVGAGI (reference sequence). CDR3 residues: CASSYSFPVTGELFF. CDR3 DNA: TGTGCCAGCAGTTACTCCTTCCCGGTCACCGGGGAGCTGTTTTTT.

This rearrangement joins TRBV14 to TRBJ1-2; perhaps TRBD1 as D (6 bases). The germline V gene encodes CDR1 SGHDN and CDR2 FVKESK. The CDR3 consists of 14 residues. Trimming stripped 4 bases from V and 6 bases from J, with 15 bases between. The CDR3 protein is CASSLRWAGDGYTF. The CDR3 DNA follows: TGTGCCAGCAGCCTTAGATGGGCAGGGGATGGCTACACCTTC. The complete variable domain, with remaining parts taken from reference TRBV14 and TRBJ1-2, reads EAGVTQFPSHSVIEKGQTVTLRCDPISGHDNLYWYRRVMGKEIKFLLHFVKESKQDESGMPNNRFLAERTGGTYSTLKVQPAELEDSGVYFCASSLRWAGDGYTFGSGTRLTVV.

V and J are TRBV27 and TRBJ2-1; 7 nucleotides agree with TRBD2. This CDR3 is built from 18 residues. With V trimmed by 0 bases and J by 2 bases, 10 bases remained unmatched. Per the germline V gene, CDR1 is MNHEY and CDR2 is SMNVEV (reference sequence). The CDR3 loop is CASSLSSSGLRPYNEQFF. CDR3 nucleotides: TGTGCCAGCAGTTTATCGAGTAGCGGGTTACGACCCTACAATGAGCAGTTCTTC.

Only a few counts were recorded for this clonotype. The genes are TRBV27 and TRBJ1-4, with a possible D match to TRBD1 (6 bases). Germline lookup yields CDR1 MNHEY and CDR2 SMNVEV (reference sequence). The V and J ends lost 6 bases and 14 bases respectively, with 13 bases between them. The CDR3 contains 11 residues. For the CDR3, the DNA is TGTGCCAGCAGATGGGGGCAAGAGCTGTTTTTT. Translated, it gives CASRWGQELFF.

This clonotype was detected only a few times. V and J are TRBV27 and TRBJ2-5, with D maybe TRBD2 (6 bases). CDR1 and CDR2 (germline): MNHEY, SMNVEV (reference sequence). Trimming cost V 7 bases and J 5 bases, with 11 bases left between them. This CDR3 region has 12 residues. CDR3: CASIGRGETQYF. CDR3 nucleotide sequence: TGTGCCAGCATCGGACGGGGGGAGACCCAGTACTTC.